Following are 12 T cell receptor beta chains from one sample sequenced in a study of Ad26.COV2.S vaccination and SARS-CoV-2 variants. Treatment reported: around 19 received Ad26.COV2.S at low or high dose, single or two shots; roughly 5 received placebo; per-sample allocation not given. Following the first vaccine or placebo injection, samples were taken on day 63. Assay: immunoSEQ multiplex PCR; the TCRdb copy retains only in-frame clones and omits some. This repertoire shows under 250,000 clones, roughly 85% found once; its top ten account for roughly 3%. The sequenced sample was peripheral blood, obtained in a trial of Ad26.COV2.S vaccine versus placebo. These receptors were collected from a person between 18 and 60 years old who received the Ad26.COV2.S COVID-19 vaccine or a placebo.

This chain links TRBV13 with TRBJ2-1, with no clear D. This CDR3 region has 12 residues. The germline CDR1 and CDR2 sequences are PRHDT and FYEKMQ (reference sequence). V lost 4 bases and J 2 bases, leaving 3 bases between the germline ends. The CDR3 bases are TGTGCCAGCAGCTCCGCCTACAATGAGCAGTTCTTC. This sequence encodes CASSSAYNEQFF.

The V call is TRBV12-3 or TRBV12-4, the J call TRBJ2-7; D possibly matches TRBD1 or TRBD2 (5 bases each). Trimming cost V 5 bases and J 6 bases, with 14 bases left between them. This CDR3 region has 13 residues. The CDR3 DNA reads as TGTGCCAGCAGTCCGGGACCCCAAGGCGAGCAGTACGTC. Translating it yields CASSPGPQGEQYV.

V usage is TRBV27 and J usage is TRBJ1-6, with a possible D match to TRBD1 (6 bases). V was cut by 2 bases and J by 6 bases, with 11 bases left in between. The CDR3 covers 15 residues. The germline V gene encodes CDR1 MNHEY and CDR2 SMNVEV (reference sequence). The DNA for the CDR3 is TGTGCCAGCAGTTTAACAGGGTTTGGTAATTCACCCCTCCACTTT. Translation gives CASSLTGFGNSPLHF.

This clone was seen more than once but under ten times. The CDR3, as DNA: TGCGCCAGCAGCTTGGGTAGTGCTCTAAAGTCAGAGACCCAGTACTTC. It is translated as CASSLGSALKSETQYF. V usage is TRBV5-1 and J usage is TRBJ2-5, with D uncertain. The V gene's germline CDR1 is SGHRS and CDR2 YFSETQ. Trimming pared 0 bases from V and 4 bases from J, leaving 16 bases between. This CDR3 contains 16 residues.

The genes are TRBV29-1 and TRBJ2-3; no firm D call. Germline-derived CDR1 and CDR2 are SQVTM and ANQGSEA. The CDR3 has 13 amino acids. The ends were cut back, 4 bases at V and 2 bases at J, with 10 bases in the middle. The chain's CDR3 is CSVVEYNTDTQYF. The CDR3 DNA is TGCAGCGTTGTGGAGTACAACACAGATACGCAGTATTTT.

A few counts support this clone. J is TRBJ1-3 and V is TRBV4-1; D not resolved. The CDR3 is 15 residues long. V lost 4 bases to trimming and J lost 2 bases, with 12 bases between them. Germline CDR1 is MGHRA and CDR2 is YSYEKL. CDR3 in DNA: TGCGCCAGCAGCCTCGGGTTTGGGGCTGGAAACACCATATATTTT. Translated, it gives CASSLGFGAGNTIYF.

V gene TRBV2 combines with J gene TRBJ2-2; TRBD2 might be the D (6 bases). This CDR3 spans 14 amino acids. CDR1 and CDR2 from the germline V gene are SNHLY and FYNNEI. Deletions cut 7 bases from V and 4 bases from J, with 13 bases between. The CDR3 nucleotides are TGTGCCAGCAAAGGCCTCGGGGGCACCGGGGAGCTGTTTTTT. Amino acids: CASKGLGGTGELFF.

The chain uses TRBV6-2 or TRBV6-3 and TRBJ2-7; 10 bases are shared with TRBD2. CDR3 length: 16 amino acids. The germline gives CDR1 MNHEY, CDR2 SVGEGT. With V trimmed by 6 bases and J by 0 bases, 8 bases remained unmatched. The CDR3 here is CASSDPGTSASYEQYF. The CDR3 bases are TGTGCCAGCAGCGACCCAGGGACTAGCGCCTCCTACGAGCAGTACTTC.

The CDR3 region has the DNA TGTGCCAGAAGCAACATCGGGACAGGGGAGGTCTACGAGCAGTACGTC. It translates to CARSNIGTGEVYEQYV. The V call is TRBV5-3, the J call TRBJ2-7; 10 nucleotides line up with TRBD1. TRBV5-3 is labeled an ORF, and its function is uncertain. CDR3 length equals 16 residues. The V and J ends lost 4 bases and 3 bases, in that order; junction bases with no gene match: 10.

This clone was detected only once. This chain connects TRBV5-6 to TRBJ1-3, with D unresolved. This CDR3 has 15 residues. Trimming cost V 0 bases and J 0 bases, with 7 bases left between them. Germline V gene lookup returns CDR1 SGHDT and CDR2 YYEEEE. Here the CDR3 reads CASSLEVGSGNTIYF. CDR3 DNA sequence: TGTGCCAGCAGCTTGGAGGTAGGCTCTGGAAACACCATATATTTT.

The V and J genes are TRBV5-6 and TRBJ1-5; TRBD1 might be the D (6 bases). V gave up 4 bases and J gave up 5 bases, with 19 bases separating them. Germline assignment: CDR1 SGHDT and CDR2 YYEEEE. This CDR3 contains 16 residues. CDR3 residues: CASSQEGGLLDQPQHF. CDR3 in DNA: TGTGCCAGCAGCCAAGAGGGGGGGTTGCTGGATCAGCCCCAGCATTTT.

This clone appeared a few times. The genes are TRBV28 and TRBJ2-7, with D perhaps TRBD2 (6 bases). CDR3 length: 13 amino acids. Germline CDR1 reads MDHEN; CDR2 reads SYDVKM. V was shortened by 6 bases and J by 3 bases, with 12 bases between the two germline ends. The CDR3 nucleotides read TGTGCCAGCAGCCTTCCCGGGGGCTACGAGCAGTACGTC. Translation: CASSLPGGYEQYV.